This TCR beta chain derives from a study of CD8 T cells in Susac syndrome. Sequencing of TCR beta was carried out in blood CD8+ and CD4+ T cells. The patients serving as multiple sclerosis controls were treatment-naive. They had stable or active relapsing-remitting disease and fulfilled revised McDonald criteria. Bulk CD8+ and CD4+ cells came from magnetic negative isolation; CD8+ TEMRA by FACS. The RNA input was about 0.5 to 1 ug, and it was reverse transcribed with random hexamers. With immunoSEQ multiplex PCR, TCR beta CDR3 was amplified across 54 Vbeta and 13 Jbeta. Using its own MiXCR run on the immunoSEQ multiplex PCR reads, TCRdb lists one record per CDR3 protein. The sample records 350,000 to 550,000 distinct CDR3 sequences, more than 70% being singletons. The TCR sequence derives from a human donor with multiple sclerosis. The specimen sequenced was CD8+ T cells from PBMCs.

This CDR3 reads CSVADVHRVYEQYF. The CDR3 region has the DNA TGCAGCGTCGCGGACGTTCACAGGGTCTACGAGCAGTACTTC. J is TRBJ2-7 and V is TRBV29-1; a possible D gene is TRBD1 (6 bases). Germline CDR1 and CDR2: SQVTM and ANQGSEA. The germline V and J ends were trimmed by 6 bases and 3 bases, with 18 bases remaining between them. The CDR3 totals 14 residues.